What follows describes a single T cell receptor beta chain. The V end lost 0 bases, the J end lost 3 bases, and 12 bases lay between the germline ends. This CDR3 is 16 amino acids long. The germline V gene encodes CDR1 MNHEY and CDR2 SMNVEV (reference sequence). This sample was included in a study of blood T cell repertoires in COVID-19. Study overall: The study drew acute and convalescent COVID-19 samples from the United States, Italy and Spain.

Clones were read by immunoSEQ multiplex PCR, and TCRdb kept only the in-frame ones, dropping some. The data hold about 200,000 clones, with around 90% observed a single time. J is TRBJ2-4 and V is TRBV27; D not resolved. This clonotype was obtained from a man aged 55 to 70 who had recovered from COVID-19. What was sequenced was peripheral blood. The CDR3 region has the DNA TGTGCCAGCAGTTTATCGAGTATAATAGACAAAAACATTCAGTACTTC. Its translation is CASSLSSIIDKNIQYF.